These T cell receptor beta chains were read from a single sample in a study of cytomegalovirus exposure and HLA in healthy donors. Clones were read by immunoSEQ multiplex PCR, and TCRdb kept only the in-frame ones, dropping some. This table has some 170,000 clones, around four fifths appearing once. The specimen was PBMCs. Receptors were obtained from a man between 18 and 29 years old in good health and CMV-seropositive. Each CDR3 is given with its conserved first and last residue. The D gene is left open where the match is weak. Part of the rows lack a size; the others show once, few, many or a class for expanded clones.

TRBV2,TRBJ2-7,.,TRBD1,CASTGQAPGEQYF,TGTGCCAGCACCGGACAGGCTCCGGGCGAGCAGTACTTC
TRBV19,TRBJ1-2,.,.,CASRPGGGINGYTF,TGTGCCAGTAGACCAGGCGGGGGGATAAATGGCTACACCTTC
TRBV4-1,TRBJ2-7,.,.,CASATGMGPYEQYF,TGCGCCAGCGCCACAGGGATGGGACCCTACGAGCAGTACTTC
TRBV6-5,TRBJ2-1,.,.,CASSYDGSSYNEQFF,TGTGCCAGCAGTTACGACGGGAGCTCCTACAATGAGCAGTTCTTC
TRBV6-5,TRBJ2-7,once,.,CASSSQGGEQYF,TGTGCCAGCAGTTCACAGGGGGGGGAGCAGTACTTC
TRBV7-2,TRBJ1-4,few,TRBD1,CASSNRGEKLFF,TGTGCCAGCAGCAACAGGGGTGAAAAACTGTTTTTT
TRBV27,TRBJ1-5,.,.,CASSRGYSNQPQHF,TGTGCCAGCAGTCGGGGTTATTCCAATCAGCCCCAGCATTTT
TRBV6-5,TRBJ2-7,.,.,CASSLRVSYEQYF,TGTGCCAGCAGCCTCAGGGTTTCCTACGAGCAGTACTTC
TRBV19,TRBJ1-5,.,TRBD1,CASSMWGQGVQPQHF,TGTGCCAGTAGTATGTGGGGACAGGGGGTTCAGCCCCAGCATTTT
TRBV9,TRBJ1-1,.,.,CASSVGAGNTEAFF,TGTGCCAGCAGCGTAGGGGCGGGGAACACTGAAGCTTTCTTT
TRBV18,TRBJ1-1,.,.,CASSSNGDTEAFF,TGTGCCAGCTCATCCAACGGGGACACTGAAGCTTTCTTT
TRBV25-1,TRBJ2-7,few,TRBD2,CASIGARLAGGSYEQYF,TGTGCCAGCATTGGGGCACGACTAGCGGGAGGTTCCTACGAGCAGTACTTC
TRBV18,TRBJ1-5,.,.,CASSPGQFNQPQHF,TGTGCCAGCTCACCAGGTCAGTTCAATCAGCCCCAGCATTTT